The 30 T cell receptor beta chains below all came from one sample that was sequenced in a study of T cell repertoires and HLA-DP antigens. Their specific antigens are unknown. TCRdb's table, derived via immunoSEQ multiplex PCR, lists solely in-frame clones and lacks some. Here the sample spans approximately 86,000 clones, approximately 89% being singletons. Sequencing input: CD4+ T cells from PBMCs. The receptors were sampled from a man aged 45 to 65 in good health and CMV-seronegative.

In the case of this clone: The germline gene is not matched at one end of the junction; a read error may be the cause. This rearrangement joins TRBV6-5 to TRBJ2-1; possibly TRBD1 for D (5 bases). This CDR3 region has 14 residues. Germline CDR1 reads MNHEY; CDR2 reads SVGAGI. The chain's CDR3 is CASLKGSQYTEQFF. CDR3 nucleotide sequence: TGTGCCAGCCTAAAGGGGTCCCAATACACTGAGCAGTTCTTC.

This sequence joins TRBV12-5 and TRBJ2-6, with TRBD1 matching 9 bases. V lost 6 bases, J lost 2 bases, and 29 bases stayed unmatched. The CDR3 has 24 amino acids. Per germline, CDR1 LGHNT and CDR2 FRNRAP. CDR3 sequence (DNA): TGTGCTAGTGGGAAGCATACAGGGGGCCGCCCCCAGAAGCCTCTGGGCACTGGGGCCAACGTCCTGACTTTC. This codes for CASGKHTGGRPQKPLGTGANVLTF.

The CDR3 protein is CASSSQRSTDTQYF. In DNA, the CDR3 is TGTGCCAGCAGCTCCCAGAGAAGCACAGATACGCAGTATTTT. The rearrangement uses TRBV7-2 and TRBJ2-3; D remains ambiguous. V was trimmed by 4 bases and J by 0 bases, leaving 8 bases between them. The germline CDR1 and CDR2 sequences are SGHTA and FQGNSA. The CDR3 covers 14 residues. The complete variable domain, with remaining parts taken from reference TRBV7-2 and TRBJ2-3, reads GAGVSQSPSNKVTEKGKDVELRCDPISGHTALYWYRQSLGQGLEFLIYFQGNSAPDKSGLPSDRFSAERTGGSVSTLTIQRTQQEDSAVYLCASSSQRSTDTQYFGPGTRLTVL.

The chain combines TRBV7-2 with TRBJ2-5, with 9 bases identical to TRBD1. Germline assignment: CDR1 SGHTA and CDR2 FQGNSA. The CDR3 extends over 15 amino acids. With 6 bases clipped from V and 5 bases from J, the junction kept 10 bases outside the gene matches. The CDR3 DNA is TGTGCCAGCAGTATTATCGGACAGGGGAGGGAGACCCAGTACTTC. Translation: CASSIIGQGRETQYF.

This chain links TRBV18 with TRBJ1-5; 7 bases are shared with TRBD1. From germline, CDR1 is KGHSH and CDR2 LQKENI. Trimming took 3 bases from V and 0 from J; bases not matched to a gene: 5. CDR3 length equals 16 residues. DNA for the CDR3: TGTGCCAGCTCACCCTCGGACAGGAATAGCAATCAGCCCCAGCATTTT. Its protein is CASSPSDRNSNQPQHF.

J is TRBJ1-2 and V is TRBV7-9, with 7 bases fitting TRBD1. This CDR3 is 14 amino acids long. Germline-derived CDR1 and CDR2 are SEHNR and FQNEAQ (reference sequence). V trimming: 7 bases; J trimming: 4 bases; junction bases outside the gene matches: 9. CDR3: CASIETGTAYGYTF. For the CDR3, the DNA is TGTGCCAGCATCGAGACGGGGACAGCCTATGGCTACACCTTC.

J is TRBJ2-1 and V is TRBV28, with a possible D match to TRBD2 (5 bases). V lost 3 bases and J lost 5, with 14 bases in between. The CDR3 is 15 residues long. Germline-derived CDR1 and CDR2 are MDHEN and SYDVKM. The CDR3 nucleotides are TGTGCCAGCAGTTTTAACCCGCGGGCTAACAATGAGCAGTTCTTC. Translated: CASSFNPRANNEQFF.

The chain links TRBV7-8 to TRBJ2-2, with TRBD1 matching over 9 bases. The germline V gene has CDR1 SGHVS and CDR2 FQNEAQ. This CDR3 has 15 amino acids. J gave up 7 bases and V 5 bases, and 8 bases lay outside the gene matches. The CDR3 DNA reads TGTGCCAGCAGCGCCGGGACAGGGAGGATCGGGGAGCTGTTTTTT. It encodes CASSAGTGRIGELFF.

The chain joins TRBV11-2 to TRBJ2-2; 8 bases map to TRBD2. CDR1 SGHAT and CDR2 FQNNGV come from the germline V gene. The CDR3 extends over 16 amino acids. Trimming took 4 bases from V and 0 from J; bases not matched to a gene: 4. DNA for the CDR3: TGTGCCAGCAGCTCAACTAGCGGTTCGAACACCGGGGAGCTGTTTTTT. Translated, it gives CASSSTSGSNTGELFF.

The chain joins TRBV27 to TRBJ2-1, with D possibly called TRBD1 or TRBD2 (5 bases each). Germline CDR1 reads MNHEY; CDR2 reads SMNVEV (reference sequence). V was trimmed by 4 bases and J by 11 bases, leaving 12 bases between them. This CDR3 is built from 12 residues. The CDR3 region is CASSSGPKKQFF. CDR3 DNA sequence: TGTGCCAGCAGTTCGGGACCCAAAAAGCAGTTCTTC.

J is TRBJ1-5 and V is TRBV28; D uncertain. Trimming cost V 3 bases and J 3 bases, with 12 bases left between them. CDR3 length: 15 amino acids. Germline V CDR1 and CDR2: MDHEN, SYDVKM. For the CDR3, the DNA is TGTGCCAGCAGTTTTGCGGCAGCTTACAATCAGCCCCAGCATTTT. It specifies CASSFAAAYNQPQHF.

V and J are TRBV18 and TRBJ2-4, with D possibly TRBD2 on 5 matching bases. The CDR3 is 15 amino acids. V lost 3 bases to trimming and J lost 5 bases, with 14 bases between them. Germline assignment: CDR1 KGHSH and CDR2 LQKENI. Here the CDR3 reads CASSPYGLGENIQYF. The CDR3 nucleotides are TGTGCCAGCTCACCCTATGGACTTGGTGAAAACATTCAGTACTTC.

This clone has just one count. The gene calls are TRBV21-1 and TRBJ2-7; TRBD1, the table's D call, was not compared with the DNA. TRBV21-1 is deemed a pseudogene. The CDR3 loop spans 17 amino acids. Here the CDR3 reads CASSRSQKGGPKCEQYF. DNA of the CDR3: TGTGCCAGCAGCAGAAGTCAGAAAGGGGGCCCCAAATGCGAGCAGTACTTC.

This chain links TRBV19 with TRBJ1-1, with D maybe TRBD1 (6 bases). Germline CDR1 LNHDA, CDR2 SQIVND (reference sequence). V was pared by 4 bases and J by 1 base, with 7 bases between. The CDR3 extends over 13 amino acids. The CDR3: CASSRGQNTEAFF. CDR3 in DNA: TGTGCCAGTAGTAGGGGACAGAACACTGAAGCTTTCTTT.

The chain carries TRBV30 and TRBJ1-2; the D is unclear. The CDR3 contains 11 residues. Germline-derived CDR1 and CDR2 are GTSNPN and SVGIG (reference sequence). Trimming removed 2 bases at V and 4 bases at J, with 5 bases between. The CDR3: CAWSPGYGYTF. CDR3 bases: TGTGCCTGGAGTCCTGGCTATGGCTACACCTTC.

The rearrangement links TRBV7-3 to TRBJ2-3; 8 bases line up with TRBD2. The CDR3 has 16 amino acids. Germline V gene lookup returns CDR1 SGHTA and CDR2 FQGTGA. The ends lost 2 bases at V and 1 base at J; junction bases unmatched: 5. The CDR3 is CASSLDSGVRTDTQYF. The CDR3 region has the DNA TGTGCCAGCAGCTTAGATAGCGGGGTGCGCACAGATACGCAGTATTTT.

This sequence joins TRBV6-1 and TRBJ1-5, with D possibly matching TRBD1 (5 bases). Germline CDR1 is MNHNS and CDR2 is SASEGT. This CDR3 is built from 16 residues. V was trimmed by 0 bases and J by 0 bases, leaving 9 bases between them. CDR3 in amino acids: CASSEAWGYSNQPQHF. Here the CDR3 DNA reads TGTGCCAGCAGTGAAGCGTGGGGGTATAGCAATCAGCCCCAGCATTTT.

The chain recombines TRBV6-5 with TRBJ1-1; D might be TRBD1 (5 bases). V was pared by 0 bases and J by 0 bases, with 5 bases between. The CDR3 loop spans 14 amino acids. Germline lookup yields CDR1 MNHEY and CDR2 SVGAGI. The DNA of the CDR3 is TGTGCCAGCAGTTACTCAGGGGTGAACACTGAAGCTTTCTTT. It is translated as CASSYSGVNTEAFF.

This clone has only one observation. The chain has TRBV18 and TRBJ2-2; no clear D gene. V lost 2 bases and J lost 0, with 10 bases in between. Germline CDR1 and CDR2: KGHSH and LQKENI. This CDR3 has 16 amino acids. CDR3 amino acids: CASSPGRYPNTGELFF. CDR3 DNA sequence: TGTGCCAGCTCACCAGGGCGGTATCCGAACACCGGGGAGCTGTTTTTT.

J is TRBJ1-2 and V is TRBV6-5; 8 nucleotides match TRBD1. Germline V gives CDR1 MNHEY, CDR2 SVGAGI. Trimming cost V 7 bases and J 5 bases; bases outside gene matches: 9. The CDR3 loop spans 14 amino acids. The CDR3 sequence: CASTQDRVGYGYTF. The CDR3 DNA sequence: TGTGCCAGCACCCAGGACAGGGTAGGATATGGCTACACCTTC.

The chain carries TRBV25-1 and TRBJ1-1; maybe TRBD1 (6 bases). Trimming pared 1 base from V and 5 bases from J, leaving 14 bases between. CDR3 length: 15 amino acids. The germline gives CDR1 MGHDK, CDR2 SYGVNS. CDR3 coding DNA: TGTGCCAGCAGTGAATTCGGGGGCCAGGGGACTGAAGCTTTCTTT. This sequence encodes CASSEFGGQGTEAFF.

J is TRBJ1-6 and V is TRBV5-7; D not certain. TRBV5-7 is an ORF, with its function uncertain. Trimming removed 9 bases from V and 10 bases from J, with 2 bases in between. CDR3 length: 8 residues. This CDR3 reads CATSPLHF. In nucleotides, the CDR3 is TGTGCCACCTCACCCCTCCACTTT.

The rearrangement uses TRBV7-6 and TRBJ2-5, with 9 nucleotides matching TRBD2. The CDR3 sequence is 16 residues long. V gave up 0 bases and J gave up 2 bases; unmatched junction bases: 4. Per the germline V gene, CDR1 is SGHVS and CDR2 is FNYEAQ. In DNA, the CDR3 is TGTGCCAGCAGCTTAGCCGCGGGGGGGCAGCAAGAGACCCAGTACTTC. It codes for CASSLAAGGQQETQYF.

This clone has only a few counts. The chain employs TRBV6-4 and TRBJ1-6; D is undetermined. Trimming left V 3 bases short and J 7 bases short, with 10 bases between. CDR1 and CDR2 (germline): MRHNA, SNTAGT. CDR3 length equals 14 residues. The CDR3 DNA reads TGTGCCAGCAGTGAAGCAGGAGGAAATTCACCCCTCCACTTT. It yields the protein CASSEAGGNSPLHF.

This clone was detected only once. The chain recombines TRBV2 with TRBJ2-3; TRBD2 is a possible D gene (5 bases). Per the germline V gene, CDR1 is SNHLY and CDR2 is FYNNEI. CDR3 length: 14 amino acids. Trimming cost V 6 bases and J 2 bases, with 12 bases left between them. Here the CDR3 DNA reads TGTGCCAGCAGACCCGGACTTCCCACAGATACGCAGTATTTT. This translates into CASRPGLPTDTQYF.

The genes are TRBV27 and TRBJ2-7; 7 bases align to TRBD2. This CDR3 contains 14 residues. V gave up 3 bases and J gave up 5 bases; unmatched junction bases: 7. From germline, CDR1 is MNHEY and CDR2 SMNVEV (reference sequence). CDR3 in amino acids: CASSFASGGNEQYF. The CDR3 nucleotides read TGTGCCAGCAGTTTCGCTAGCGGCGGAAACGAGCAGTACTTC.

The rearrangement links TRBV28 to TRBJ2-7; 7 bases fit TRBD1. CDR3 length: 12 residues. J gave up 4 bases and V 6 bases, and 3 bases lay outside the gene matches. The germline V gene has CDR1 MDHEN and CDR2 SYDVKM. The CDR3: CASRPTGYEQYF. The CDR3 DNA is TGTGCCAGCAGGCCGACAGGGTACGAGCAGTACTTC. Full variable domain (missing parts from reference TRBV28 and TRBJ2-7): DVKVTQSSRYLVKRTGEKVFLECVQDMDHENMFWYRQDPGLGLRLIYFSYDVKMKEKGDIPEGYSVSREKKERFSLILESASTNQTSMYLCASRPTGYEQYFGPGTRLTVT.

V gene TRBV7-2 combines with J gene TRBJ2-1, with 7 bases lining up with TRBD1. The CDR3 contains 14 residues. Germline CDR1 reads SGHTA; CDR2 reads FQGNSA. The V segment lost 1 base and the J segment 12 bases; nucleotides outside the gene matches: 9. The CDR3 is CASSLEAGRTGQFF. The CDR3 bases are TGTGCCAGCAGCTTAGAGGCGGGCCGGACAGGGCAGTTCTTC.

CDR3 loop: CASSVVGVPETQYF. CDR3 nucleotides: TGTGCCAGCAGCGTAGTGGGGGTTCCGGAGACCCAGTACTTC. This chain joins TRBV9 and TRBJ2-5; the D call may be TRBD1 or TRBD2 (5 bases each). This CDR3 has 14 residues. Trimming took 0 bases from V and 5 from J, leaving 11 bases between them. CDR1 and CDR2 from the germline V gene are SGDLS and YYNGEE.

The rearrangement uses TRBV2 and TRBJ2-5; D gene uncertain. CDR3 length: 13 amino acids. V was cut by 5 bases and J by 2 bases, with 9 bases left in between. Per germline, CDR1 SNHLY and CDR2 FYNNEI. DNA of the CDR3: TGTGCCAGCAGTAGGAACCTACAAGAGACCCAGTACTTC. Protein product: CASSRNLQETQYF.